This TCR beta chain was identified in a study of T cell responses to AZD1222 COVID-19 vaccine (dated by TCRdb to the early 2020s). For context, the study as a whole: AZD1222 recipients with second doses at about 4 weeks or about 12 weeks were pooled, because spike-specific TCR depth and breadth did not differ between schedules. A total of 233 trial participants underwent TCR sequencing, of whom some 210 received two doses of AZD1222 and 26 received two doses of the MenACWY control vaccine. Trial participants were enrolled by age into subgroups of 18-55, 56-69 and 70-plus years, and 148, 28 and 57 TCR-sequenced participants, respectively, were included in these subgroups.

A note on this clone: Its antigen is still unknown. No clone much larger than this one lies a single base away; base qualities are absent.

The CDR3 numbers 15 residues from cysteine through phenylalanine. Just CDR3 DNA is preserved here, 45 bases in frame from base 1. The germline V gene sets CDR1 to MNHEY and CDR2 to SVGAGI. Compared with germline, V lacks 0 bases and J lacks 4 bases; bases without a gene match: 5. The research as a whole found: Vaccine-associated CD4 TCRs spanned the whole spike protein, with dominant responses in regions 160-218 and 743-854. Spike-specific TCR breadth and depth rose significantly after two AZD1222 doses compared with day 0 and with MenACWY recipients. Conclusions about previously exposed vaccinees are limited, since just 5 or 6 AZD1222 recipients were seropositive for SARS-CoV-2 at baseline. Participants were mostly white British, with more females than males. The authors suggested clonal diversity may have been underestimated. The 56-69-year group was small, and its depth increase did not reach significance, likely because of low power. Reportedly, close to half of the unique spike-specific TCRs recognized epitopes lying outside the regions that are mutated in the B.1.351 and B.1.1.7 variants. Because no day 14 peak-response samples were available, the repertoires could be characterized only after the peak T cell response.

The sample's time point label, in plain terms: baseline before first vaccination. The vaccinee samples were drawn from two UK trials, COV001 and COV002, one of which was a single-blind randomized controlled phase 2/3 trial testing AZD1222 (ChAdOx1 nCoV-19) in healthy adults. For TCRbeta chain sequencing, PBMC samples from trial participants were taken at day 0 and at day 28 after the second dose. The CDR3 regions of human TCRbeta chains were subjected to immunosequencing. The authors' analysis ran thus. TCRs in the repertoires were compared against a reference library of SARS-CoV-2-specific TCRs that had been generated with the MIRA antigen-specificity platform. Breadth meant the fraction of unique TCRs that were SARS-CoV-2-associated, whereas depth meant the fraction of total T cells that were SARS-CoV-2-associated. Using the MIRA data, each spike-specific TCR was assigned both to the spike region to which the TCR was reactive and to a CD4 or CD8 class. Log10-transformed breadth and depth values were compared by one-way ANOVA with Sidak's multiple comparisons tests. TCRdb took over this immuneACCESS table, retaining in-frame rearrangements with V and J assigned. Such tables are incomplete; in checked studies, under half of the missing clones stem from an unresolved V gene, and the remainder is unexplained. The D gene and trimming were derived from the DNA, and the V and J assignments and clone size from that table. This sample lists approximately 140,000 clones; about nine tenths were detected once. The ten largest clones add up to around 3.7% of the sample.

The sequence was collected from an adult in good health. Sequenced material: peripheral blood, taken on day 0 of AZD1222 vaccination. The chain is made from TRBV6-5 and TRBJ1-1; 7 central bases correspond to TRBD1. The CDR3 protein is CASSYSAGGVTEAFF. The base sequence is TGTGCCAGCAGTTACTCAGCAGGGGGTGTCACTGAAGCTTTCTTT.